Sequencing of this T cell receptor beta chain was carried out in a study of T cells in pancreatic ductal adenocarcinoma. The CDR3 sequence is 11 residues long. CDR1 is DFQATT, CDR2 SNEGSKA, per germline (reference sequence). Comment on this clone: What it binds is unknown.

The study, taken as a whole, reports: Blood had more productive templates and about 8-fold more unique clonotypes than tumor. No significant tumor-blood clonality difference; means were about 0.12 and 0.073. Results skew toward the minority of patients with early-stage disease.

Surgery without prior neoadjuvant therapy was the treatment of the selected pancreatic ductal adenocarcinoma patients. TCRdb's copy holds only in-frame clones and misses some; the assay was immunoSEQ multiplex PCR. The repertoire holds over 90,000 clones, with about 96% as singletons. The chain employs TRBV20-1 and TRBJ2-1, with 9 bases fitting TRBD2. This TCR came from a human donor with pancreatic ductal adenocarcinoma. Source material: PBMCs. CDR3 loop: CSPAGGNEQFF. The DNA of the CDR3 is TGCAGCCCAGCGGGAGGCAATGAGCAGTTCTTC.